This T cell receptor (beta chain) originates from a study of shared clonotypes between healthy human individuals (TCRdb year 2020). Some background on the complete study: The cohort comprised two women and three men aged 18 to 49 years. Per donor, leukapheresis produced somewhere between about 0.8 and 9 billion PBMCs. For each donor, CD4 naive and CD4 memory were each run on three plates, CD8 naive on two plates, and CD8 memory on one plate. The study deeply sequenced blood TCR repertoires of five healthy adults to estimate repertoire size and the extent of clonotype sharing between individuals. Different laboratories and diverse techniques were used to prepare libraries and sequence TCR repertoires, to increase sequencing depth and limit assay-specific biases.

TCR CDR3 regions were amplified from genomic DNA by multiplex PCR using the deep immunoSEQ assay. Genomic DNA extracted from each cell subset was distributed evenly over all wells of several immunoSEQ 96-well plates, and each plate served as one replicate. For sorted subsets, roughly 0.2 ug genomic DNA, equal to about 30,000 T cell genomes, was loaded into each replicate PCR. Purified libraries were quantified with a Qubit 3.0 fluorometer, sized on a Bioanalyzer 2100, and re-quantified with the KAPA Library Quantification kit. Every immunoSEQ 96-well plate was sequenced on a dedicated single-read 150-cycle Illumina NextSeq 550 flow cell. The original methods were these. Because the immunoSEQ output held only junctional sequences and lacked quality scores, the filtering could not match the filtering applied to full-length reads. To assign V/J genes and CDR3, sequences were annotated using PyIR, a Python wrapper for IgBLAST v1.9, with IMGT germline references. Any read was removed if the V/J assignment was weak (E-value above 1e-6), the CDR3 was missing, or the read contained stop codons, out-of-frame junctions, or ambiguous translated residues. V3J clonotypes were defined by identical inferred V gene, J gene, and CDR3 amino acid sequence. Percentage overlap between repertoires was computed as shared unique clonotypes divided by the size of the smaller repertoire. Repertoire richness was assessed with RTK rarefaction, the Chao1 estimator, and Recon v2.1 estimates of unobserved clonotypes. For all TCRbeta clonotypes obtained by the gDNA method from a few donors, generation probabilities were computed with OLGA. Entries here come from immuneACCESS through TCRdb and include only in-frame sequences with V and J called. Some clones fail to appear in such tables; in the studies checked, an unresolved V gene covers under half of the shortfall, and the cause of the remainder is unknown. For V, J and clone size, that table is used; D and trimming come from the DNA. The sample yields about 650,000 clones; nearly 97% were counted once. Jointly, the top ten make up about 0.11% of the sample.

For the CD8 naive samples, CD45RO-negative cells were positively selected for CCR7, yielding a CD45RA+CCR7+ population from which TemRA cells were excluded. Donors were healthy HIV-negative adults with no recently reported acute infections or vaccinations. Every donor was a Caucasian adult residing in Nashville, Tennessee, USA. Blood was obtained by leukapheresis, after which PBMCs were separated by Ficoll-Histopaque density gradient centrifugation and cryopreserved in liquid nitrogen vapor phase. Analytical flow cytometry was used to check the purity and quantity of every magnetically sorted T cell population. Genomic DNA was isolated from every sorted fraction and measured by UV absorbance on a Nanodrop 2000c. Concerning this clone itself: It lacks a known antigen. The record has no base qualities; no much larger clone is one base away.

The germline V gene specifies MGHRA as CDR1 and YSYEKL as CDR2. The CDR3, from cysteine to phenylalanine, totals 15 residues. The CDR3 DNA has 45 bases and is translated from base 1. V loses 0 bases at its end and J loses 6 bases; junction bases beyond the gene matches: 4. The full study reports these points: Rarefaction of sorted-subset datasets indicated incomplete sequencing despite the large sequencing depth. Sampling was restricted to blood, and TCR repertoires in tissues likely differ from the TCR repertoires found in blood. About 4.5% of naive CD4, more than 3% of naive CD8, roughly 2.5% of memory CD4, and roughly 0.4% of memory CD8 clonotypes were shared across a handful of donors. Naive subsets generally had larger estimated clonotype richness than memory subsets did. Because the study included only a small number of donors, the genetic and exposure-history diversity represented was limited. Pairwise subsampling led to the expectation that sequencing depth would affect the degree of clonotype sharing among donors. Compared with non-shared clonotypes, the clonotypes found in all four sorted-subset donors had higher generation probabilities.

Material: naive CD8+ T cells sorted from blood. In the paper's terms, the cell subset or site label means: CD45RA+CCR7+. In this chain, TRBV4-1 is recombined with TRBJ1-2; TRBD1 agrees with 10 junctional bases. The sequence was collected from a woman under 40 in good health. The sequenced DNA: TGCGCCAGCAGCCAAGACTGGACAGGGGGTCATGGCTACACCTTC. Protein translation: CASSQDWTGGHGYTF.